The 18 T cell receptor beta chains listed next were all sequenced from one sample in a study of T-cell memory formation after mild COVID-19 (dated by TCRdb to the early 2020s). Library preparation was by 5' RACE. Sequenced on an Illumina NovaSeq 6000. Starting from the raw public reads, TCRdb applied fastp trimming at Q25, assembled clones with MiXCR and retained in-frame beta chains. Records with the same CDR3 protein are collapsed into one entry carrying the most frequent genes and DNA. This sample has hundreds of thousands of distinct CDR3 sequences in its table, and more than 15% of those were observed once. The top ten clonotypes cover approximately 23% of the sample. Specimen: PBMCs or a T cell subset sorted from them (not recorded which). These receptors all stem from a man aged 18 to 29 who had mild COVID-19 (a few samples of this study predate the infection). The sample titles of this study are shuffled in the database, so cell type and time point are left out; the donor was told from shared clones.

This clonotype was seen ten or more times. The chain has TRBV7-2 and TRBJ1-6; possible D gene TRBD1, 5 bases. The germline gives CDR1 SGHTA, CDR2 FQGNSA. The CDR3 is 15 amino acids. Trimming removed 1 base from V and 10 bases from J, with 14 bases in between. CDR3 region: CASSLGGEGGSPLHF. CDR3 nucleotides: TGTGCCAGCAGCTTAGGGGGCGAAGGCGGCTCACCCCTCCACTTT.

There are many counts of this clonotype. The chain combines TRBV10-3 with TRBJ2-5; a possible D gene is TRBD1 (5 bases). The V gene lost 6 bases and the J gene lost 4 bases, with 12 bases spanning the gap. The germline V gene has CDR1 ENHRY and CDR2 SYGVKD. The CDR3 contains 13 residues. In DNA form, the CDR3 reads TGTGCCATCAGGGGTACAAGGGGAGAGACCCAGTACTTC. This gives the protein CAIRGTRGETQYF.

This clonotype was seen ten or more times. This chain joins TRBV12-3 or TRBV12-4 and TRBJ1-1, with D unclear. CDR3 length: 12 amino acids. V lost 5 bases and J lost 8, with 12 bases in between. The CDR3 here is CASSDTRSEAFF. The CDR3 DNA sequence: TGTGCCAGCAGTGATACCAGGTCGGAAGCTTTCTTT.

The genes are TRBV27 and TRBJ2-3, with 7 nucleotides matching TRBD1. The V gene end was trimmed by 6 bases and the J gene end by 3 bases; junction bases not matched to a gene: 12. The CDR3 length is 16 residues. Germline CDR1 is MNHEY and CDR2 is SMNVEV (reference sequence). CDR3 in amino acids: CASSPLRTGKTDTQYF. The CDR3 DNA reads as TGTGCCAGCAGCCCTCTCCGGACAGGCAAGACAGATACGCAGTATTTT.

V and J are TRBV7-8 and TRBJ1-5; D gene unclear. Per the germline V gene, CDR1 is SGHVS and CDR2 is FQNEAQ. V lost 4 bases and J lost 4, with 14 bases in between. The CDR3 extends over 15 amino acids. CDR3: CASSSYDPGNQPQHF. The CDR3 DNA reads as TGTGCCAGCAGCTCCTACGACCCCGGGAATCAGCCCCAGCATTTT.

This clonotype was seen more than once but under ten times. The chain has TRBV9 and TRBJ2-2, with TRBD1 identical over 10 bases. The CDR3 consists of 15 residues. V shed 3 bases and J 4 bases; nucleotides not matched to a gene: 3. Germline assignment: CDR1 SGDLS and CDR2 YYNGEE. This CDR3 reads CASSATGGSTGELFF. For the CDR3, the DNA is TGTGCCAGCAGCGCGACAGGGGGCAGCACCGGGGAGCTGTTTTTT.

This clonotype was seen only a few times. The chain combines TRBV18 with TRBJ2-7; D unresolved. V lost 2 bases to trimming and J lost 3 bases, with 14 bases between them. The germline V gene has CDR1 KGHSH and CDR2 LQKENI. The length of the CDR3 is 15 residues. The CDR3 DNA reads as TGTGCCAGCTCACCAAGGACGGCGCTGAGCTACGAGCAGTACTTC. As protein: CASSPRTALSYEQYF.

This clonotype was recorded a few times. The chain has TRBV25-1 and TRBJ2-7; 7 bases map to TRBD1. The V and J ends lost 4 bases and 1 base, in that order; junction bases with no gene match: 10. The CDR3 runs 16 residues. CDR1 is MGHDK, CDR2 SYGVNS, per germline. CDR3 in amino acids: CASSGGCRGQSYEQYV. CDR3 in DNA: TGTGCCAGCAGTGGGGGCTGCCGGGGACAGTCCTACGAGCAGTACGTC.

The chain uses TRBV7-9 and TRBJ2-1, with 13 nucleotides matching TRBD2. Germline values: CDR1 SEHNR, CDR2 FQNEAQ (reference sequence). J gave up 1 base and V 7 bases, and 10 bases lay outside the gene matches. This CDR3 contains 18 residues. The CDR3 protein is CASTPRGTSGTSYNEQFF. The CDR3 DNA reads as TGTGCCAGCACCCCCCGAGGGACTAGCGGGACTTCCTACAATGAGCAGTTCTTC.

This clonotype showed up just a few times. CDR3 DNA sequence: TGTGCCAGCAGCTTGGGGGGATACGATGGAAACACCATATATTTT. Translation gives CASSLGGYDGNTIYF. The rearrangement links TRBV7-9 to TRBJ1-3; D is perhaps TRBD1 (5 bases). Germline assignment: CDR1 SEHNR and CDR2 FQNEAQ (reference sequence). This CDR3 comprises 15 residues. V was cut by 3 bases and J by 3 bases, with 12 bases left in between. Supplemented by reference TRBV7-9 and TRBJ1-3, the full variable domain reads DTGVSQNPRHKITKRGQNVTFRCDPISEHNRLYWYRQTLGQGPEFLTYFQNEAQLEKSRLLSDRFSAERPKGSFSTLEIQRTEQGDSAMYLCASSLGGYDGNTIYFGEGSWLTVV.

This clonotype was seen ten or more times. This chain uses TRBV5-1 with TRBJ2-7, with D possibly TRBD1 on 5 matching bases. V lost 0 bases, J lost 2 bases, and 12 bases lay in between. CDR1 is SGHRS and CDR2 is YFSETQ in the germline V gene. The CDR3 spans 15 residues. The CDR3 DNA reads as TGCGCCAGCAGCTTGGCCGCAGGGTATACCTACGAGCAGTACTTC. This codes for CASSLAAGYTYEQYF. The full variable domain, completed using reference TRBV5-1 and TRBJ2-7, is KAGVTQTPRYLIKTRGQQVTLSCSPISGHRSVSWYQQTPGQGLQFLFEYFSETQRNKGNFPGRFSGRQFSNSRSEMNVSTLELGDSALYLCASSLAAGYTYEQYFGPGTRLTVT.

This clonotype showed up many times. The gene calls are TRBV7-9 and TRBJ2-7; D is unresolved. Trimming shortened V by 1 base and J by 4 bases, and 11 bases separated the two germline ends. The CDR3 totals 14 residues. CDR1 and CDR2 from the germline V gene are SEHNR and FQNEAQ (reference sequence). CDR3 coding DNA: TGTGCCAGCAGCTTAGACGGCCTCGCATACGAGCAGTACTTC. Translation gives CASSLDGLAYEQYF.

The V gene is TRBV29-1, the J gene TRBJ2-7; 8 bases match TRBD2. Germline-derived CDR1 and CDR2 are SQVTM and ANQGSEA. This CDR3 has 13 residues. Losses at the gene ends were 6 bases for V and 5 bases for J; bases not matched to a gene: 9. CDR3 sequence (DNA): TGCAGCGTCGGGGGGGGCCTTAAGGACGAGCAGTACTTC. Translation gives CSVGGGLKDEQYF.

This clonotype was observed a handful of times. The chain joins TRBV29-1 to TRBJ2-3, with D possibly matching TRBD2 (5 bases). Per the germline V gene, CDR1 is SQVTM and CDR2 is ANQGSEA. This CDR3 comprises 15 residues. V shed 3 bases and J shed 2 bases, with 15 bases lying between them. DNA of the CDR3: TGCAGCGTTGACCTGGGAGCTCGACCCACAGATACGCAGTATTTT. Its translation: CSVDLGARPTDTQYF.

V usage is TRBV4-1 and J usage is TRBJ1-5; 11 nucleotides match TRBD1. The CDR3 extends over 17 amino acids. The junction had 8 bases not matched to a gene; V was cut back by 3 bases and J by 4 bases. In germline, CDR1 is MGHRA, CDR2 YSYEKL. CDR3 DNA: TGCGCCAGCAGCCACGCAAGGACAGGGGGCGAAAATCAGCCCCAGCATTTT. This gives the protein CASSHARTGGENQPQHF.

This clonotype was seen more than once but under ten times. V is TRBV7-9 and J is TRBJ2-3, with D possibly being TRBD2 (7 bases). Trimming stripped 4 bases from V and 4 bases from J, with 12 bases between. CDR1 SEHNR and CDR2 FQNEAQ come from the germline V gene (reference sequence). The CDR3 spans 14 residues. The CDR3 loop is CASSSGGAPDTQYF. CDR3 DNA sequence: TGTGCCAGCAGCTCTGGGGGGGCCCCAGATACGCAGTATTTT.

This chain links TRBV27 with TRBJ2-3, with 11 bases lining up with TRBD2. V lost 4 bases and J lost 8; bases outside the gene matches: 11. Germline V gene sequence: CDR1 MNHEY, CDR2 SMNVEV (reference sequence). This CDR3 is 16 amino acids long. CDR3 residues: CASSSLLAGGPGTQYF. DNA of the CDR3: TGTGCCAGCAGTTCCCTCTTAGCGGGGGGGCCTGGTACGCAGTATTTT.

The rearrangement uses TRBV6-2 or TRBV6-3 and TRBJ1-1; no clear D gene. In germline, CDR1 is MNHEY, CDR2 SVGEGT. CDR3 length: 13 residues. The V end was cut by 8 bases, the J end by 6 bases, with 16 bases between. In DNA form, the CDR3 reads TGTGCCAGCTCCACTTGGGAGGAGGCTGAAGCTTTCTTT. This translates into CASSTWEEAEAFF.